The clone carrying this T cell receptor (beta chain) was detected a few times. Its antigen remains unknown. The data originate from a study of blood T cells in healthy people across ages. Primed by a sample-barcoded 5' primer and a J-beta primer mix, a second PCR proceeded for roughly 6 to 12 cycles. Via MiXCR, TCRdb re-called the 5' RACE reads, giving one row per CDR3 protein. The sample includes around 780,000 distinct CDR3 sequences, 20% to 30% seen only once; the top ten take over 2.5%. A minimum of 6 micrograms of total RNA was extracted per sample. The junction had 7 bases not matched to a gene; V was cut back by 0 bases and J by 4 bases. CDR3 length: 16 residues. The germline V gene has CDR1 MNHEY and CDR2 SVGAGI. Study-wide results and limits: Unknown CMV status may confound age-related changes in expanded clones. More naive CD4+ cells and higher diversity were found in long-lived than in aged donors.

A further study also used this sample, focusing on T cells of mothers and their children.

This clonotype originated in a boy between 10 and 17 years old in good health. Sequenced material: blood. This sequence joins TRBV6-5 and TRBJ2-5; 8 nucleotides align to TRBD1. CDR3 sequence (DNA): TGTGCCAGCAGTTACTCGAGGCCAGGGGGCGTAGAGACCCAGTACTTC. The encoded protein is CASSYSRPGGVETQYF.